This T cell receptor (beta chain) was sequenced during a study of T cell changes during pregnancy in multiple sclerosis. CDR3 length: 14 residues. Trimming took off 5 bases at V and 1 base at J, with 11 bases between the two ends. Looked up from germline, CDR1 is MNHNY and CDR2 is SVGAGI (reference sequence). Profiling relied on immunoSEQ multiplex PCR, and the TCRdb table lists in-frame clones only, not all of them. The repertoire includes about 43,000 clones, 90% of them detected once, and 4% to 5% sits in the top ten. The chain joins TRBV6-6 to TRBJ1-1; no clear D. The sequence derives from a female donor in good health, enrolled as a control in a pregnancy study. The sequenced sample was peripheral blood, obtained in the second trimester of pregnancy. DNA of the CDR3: TGTGCCAGCAGTCTCAGACGGGGGAACACTGAAGCTTTCTTT. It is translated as CASSLRRGNTEAFF.